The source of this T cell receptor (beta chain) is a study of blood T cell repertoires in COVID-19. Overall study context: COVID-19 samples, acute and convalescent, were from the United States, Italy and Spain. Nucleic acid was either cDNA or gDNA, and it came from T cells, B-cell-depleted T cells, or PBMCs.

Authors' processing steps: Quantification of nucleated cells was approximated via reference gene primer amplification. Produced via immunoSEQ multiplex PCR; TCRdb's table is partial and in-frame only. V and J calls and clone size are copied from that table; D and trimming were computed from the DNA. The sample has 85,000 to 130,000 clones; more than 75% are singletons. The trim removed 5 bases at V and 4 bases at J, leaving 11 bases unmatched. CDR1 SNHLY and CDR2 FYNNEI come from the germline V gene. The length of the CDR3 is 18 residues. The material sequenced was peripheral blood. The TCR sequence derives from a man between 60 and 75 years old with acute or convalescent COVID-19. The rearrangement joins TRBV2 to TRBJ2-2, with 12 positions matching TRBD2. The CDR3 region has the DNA TGTGCCAGCAGTAACCTAGCGGGAGGGCATTCGAGCACCGGGGAGCTGTTTTTT. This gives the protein CASSNLAGGHSSTGELFF.